This T cell receptor beta chain was found in a study of shared clonotypes between healthy human individuals. Looking at the study overall: Those who served as donors were a couple of women and three men between the ages of 18 and 49.

Study findings and constraints: Larger estimated richness was generally recorded for naive subsets relative to memory subsets.

Libraries were prepared by immunoSEQ multiplex PCR; TCRdb keeps only in-frame clonotypes and omits some of them. The sample carries approximately 330,000 clones, over 70% recorded once. The sample holds one count of this clone. Its antigen is as yet unknown. Nashville, Tennessee was home to all donors, who were Caucasian adults. J gave up 5 bases and V 6 bases, and 7 bases lay outside the gene matches. CDR3 size: 14 residues. CDR1 and CDR2 from the germline V gene are LNHDA and SQIVND (reference sequence). This rearrangement joins TRBV19 to TRBJ2-7; TRBD1 matches at 10 bases. The source material was memory CD4+ T cells sorted from blood. Subset noted: CD45RA-negative fraction. This receptor was taken from a man aged 25 to 40 in good health. The CDR3 DNA reads TGTGCCAGTAGAACCACCGGGACAGGGGACGAGCAGTACTTC. Residues: CASRTTGTGDEQYF.